This T cell receptor (beta chain) was documented in a study of PD-L1 blockade in urothelial cancer. Time point denoted: peripheral blood 6 weeks after treatment start. Data came from immunoSEQ multiplex PCR; TCRdb stores just in-frame clones and leaves some out. The data contain about 38,000 clones, roughly 90% of them singletons. The V end lost 6 bases, the J end lost 5 bases, and 14 bases lay between the germline ends. Germline V gene sequence: CDR1 MDHEN, CDR2 SYDVKM. The length of the CDR3 is 13 residues. The rearrangement uses TRBV28 and TRBJ2-7, with D perhaps matching TRBD2 (6 bases). The starting material was PBMCs, obtained around atezolizumab (anti-PD-L1) treatment. The origin of this receptor is a man aged 55 to 70 with urothelial cancer. This CDR3 reads CASRSSGRNEQYF. CDR3 DNA: TGTGCCAGCAGGAGCAGTGGGAGGAACGAGCAGTACTTC. The variable domain in full, completed from reference TRBV28 and TRBJ2-7, reads DVKVTQSSRYLVKRTGEKVFLECVQDMDHENMFWYRQDPGLGLRLIYFSYDVKMKEKGDIPEGYSVSREKKERFSLILESASTNQTSMYLCASRSSGRNEQYFGPGTRLTVT.